This entry lists 5 T cell receptor beta chains sequenced from one sample in a study of blood T cell dynamics during melanoma immunotherapy. Method: immunoSEQ multiplex PCR; TCRdb's copy keeps in-frame clones and lacks some. In the table there are some 16,000 clones, over 75% of which are singletons. The time point: pre-treatment baseline. The starting material was blood, obtained from a patient treated with checkpoint blockade. The receptors here all came from a human donor with melanoma.

The V gene is TRBV30, the J gene TRBJ2-1; 7 positions agree with TRBD2. This CDR3 comprises 13 residues. The ends lost 3 bases at V and 4 bases at J; junction bases unmatched: 3. Germline loops: CDR1 GTSNPN, CDR2 SVGIG (reference sequence). CDR3 sequence: CAWRGGTYNEQFF. The CDR3, as DNA: TGTGCCTGGAGGGGGGGGACTTACAATGAGCAGTTCTTC.

The rearrangement links TRBV5-1 to TRBJ2-1, with D maybe TRBD1 (5 bases). Germline assignment: CDR1 SGHRS and CDR2 YFSETQ. CDR3 size: 16 residues. Trimming took off 0 bases at V and 2 bases at J, with 12 bases between the two ends. CDR3 DNA: TGCGCCAGCAGCTTGGATAGGGGCACACCCTACAATGAGCAGTTCTTC. Protein product: CASSLDRGTPYNEQFF.

The rearrangement links TRBV15 to TRBJ2-2; the D is unclear. The germline V and J ends were trimmed by 1 base and 6 bases, with 12 bases remaining between them. Germline V CDR1 and CDR2: LNHNV, YYDKDF (reference sequence). The CDR3 covers 15 residues. The CDR3 sequence: CATSRGRSVAGELFF. CDR3 sequence (DNA): TGTGCCACCAGCAGAGGGCGCTCCGTGGCCGGGGAGCTGTTTTTT.

The chain recombines TRBV23-1 with TRBJ1-1, with TRBD1 as a possible D gene (6 bases). TRBV23-1 is classed as an ORF, of uncertain function. Trimming left V 9 bases short and J 4 bases short, with 12 bases between. This CDR3 is 12 amino acids long. The CDR3 protein is CASVLGGTEAFF. The CDR3 coding sequence is TGCGCCAGTGTCTTAGGGGGCACTGAAGCTTTCTTT.

The chain combines TRBV7-9 with TRBJ2-1; TRBD2 aligns across 9 bases. V dropped 1 base and J dropped 4; count of bases not matched to a gene: 5. Germline V gives CDR1 SEHNR, CDR2 FQNEAQ (reference sequence). This CDR3 region has 16 residues. The CDR3 region is CASSLVVTSGYNEQFF. The DNA for the CDR3 is TGTGCCAGCAGCTTAGTTGTGACTAGCGGATACAATGAGCAGTTCTTC. Full variable domain (rest looked up from reference TRBV7-9 and TRBJ2-1): DTGVSQNPRHKITKRGQNVTFRCDPISEHNRLYWYRQTLGQGPEFLTYFQNEAQLEKSRLLSDRFSAERPKGSFSTLEIQRTEQGDSAMYLCASSLVVTSGYNEQFFGPGTRLTVL.